The clone carrying this T cell receptor (beta chain) was seen a handful of times. Antigen: not known. The V end was cut by 2 bases, the J end by 4 bases, with 6 bases between. Germline CDR1 is SGHTA and CDR2 is FQGNSA. The CDR3 spans 13 residues. This entry comes from a study of OX40 agonist ivuxolimab in advanced cancers. Overall study findings and caveats: Partial responders at 0.1-3.0 mg/kg showed near-lowest clonal expansion.

The table came from immunoSEQ multiplex PCR; TCRdb's copy has only in-frame clones and leaves some out. The sample yields approximately 50,000 clones, approximately 80% seen once. This receptor was obtained from an adult with an advanced solid tumor such as melanoma, head and neck, liver or kidney cancer. Sequences were derived from CD4+ or CD8+ T cells sorted from blood, sampled in a trial of the OX40 agonist ivuxolimab. The chain has TRBV7-2 and TRBJ1-5; no clear D gene. CDR3 coding DNA: TGTGCCAGCAGCTTAATGGGGAATCAGCCCCAGCATTTT. Translated, it gives CASSLMGNQPQHF.